This T cell receptor beta chain was profiled in a study of blood T cells in healthy people across ages. For the second PCR, which ran for about 7 to 11 cycles, a sample-barcoded 5' primer and a J-beta primer mix were used. The template-switch adaptor was a 5' adaptor with 12 random nucleotides. It tagged each cDNA molecule. TCRdb passed the 5' RACE reads through MiXCR, listing each CDR3 protein once. This sample has roughly 2 million distinct CDR3 sequences, with around half found just once. V was shortened by 0 bases and J by 5 bases, with 14 bases between the two germline ends. Looked up from germline, CDR1 is SGHVS and CDR2 is FNYEAQ. The CDR3 totals 15 residues. Each donor was a healthy Caucasian individual from Russia, aged roughly 6 to 95.

The clonotype comes from a woman aged 40-49 years in good health. The sample comprised blood. V gene TRBV7-6 combines with J gene TRBJ2-7, with D uncertain. CDR3 sequence: CASSLAIPRPDEQYF. CDR3 nucleotide sequence: TGTGCCAGCAGCTTAGCAATCCCCCGCCCGGACGAGCAGTACTTC. The whole variable domain, remainder taken from reference TRBV7-6 and TRBJ2-7, is GAGVSQSPRYKVTKRGQDVALRCDPISGHVSLYWYRQALGQGPEFLTYFNYEAQQDKSGLPNDRFSAERPEGSISTLTIQRTEQRDSAMYRCASSLAIPRPDEQYFGPGTRLTVT.